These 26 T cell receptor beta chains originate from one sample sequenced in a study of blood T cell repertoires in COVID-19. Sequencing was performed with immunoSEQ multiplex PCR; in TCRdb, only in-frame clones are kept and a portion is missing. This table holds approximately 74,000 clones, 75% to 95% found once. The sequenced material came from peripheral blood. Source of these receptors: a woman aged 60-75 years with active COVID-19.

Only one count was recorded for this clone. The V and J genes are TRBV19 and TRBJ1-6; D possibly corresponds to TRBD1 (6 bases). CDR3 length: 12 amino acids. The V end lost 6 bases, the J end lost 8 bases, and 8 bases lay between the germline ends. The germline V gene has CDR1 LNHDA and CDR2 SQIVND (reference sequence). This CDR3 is CASSHRDSPLHF. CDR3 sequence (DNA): TGTGCCAGTAGCCACAGGGATTCACCCCTCCACTTT.

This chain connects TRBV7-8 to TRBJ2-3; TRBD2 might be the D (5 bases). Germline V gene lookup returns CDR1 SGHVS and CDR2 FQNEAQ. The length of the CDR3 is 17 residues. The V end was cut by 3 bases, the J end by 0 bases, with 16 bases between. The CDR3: CASSFTYRGFSTDTQYF. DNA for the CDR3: TGTGCCAGCAGCTTTACATACAGAGGGTTTAGCACAGATACGCAGTATTTT.

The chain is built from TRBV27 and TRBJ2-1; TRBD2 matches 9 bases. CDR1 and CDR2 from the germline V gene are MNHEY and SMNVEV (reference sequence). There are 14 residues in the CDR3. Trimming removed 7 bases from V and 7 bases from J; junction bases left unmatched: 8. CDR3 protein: CASTGTSPWNEQFF. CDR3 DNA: TGTGCCAGCACCGGGACTAGCCCCTGGAATGAGCAGTTCTTC.

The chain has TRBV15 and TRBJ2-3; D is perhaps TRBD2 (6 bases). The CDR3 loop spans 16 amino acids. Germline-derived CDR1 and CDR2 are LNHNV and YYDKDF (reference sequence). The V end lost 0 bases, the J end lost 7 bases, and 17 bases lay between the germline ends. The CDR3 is CATSRDTLTGAHTQYF. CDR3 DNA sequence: TGTGCCACCAGCAGAGATACGTTGACGGGAGCCCATACGCAGTATTTT.

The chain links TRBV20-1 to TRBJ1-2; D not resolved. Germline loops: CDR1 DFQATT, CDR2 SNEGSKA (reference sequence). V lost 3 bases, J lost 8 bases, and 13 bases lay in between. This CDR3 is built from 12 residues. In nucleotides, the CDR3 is TGCAGTGCTAGTCGAGAAGAAATAGGCTACACCTTC. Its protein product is CSASREEIGYTF.

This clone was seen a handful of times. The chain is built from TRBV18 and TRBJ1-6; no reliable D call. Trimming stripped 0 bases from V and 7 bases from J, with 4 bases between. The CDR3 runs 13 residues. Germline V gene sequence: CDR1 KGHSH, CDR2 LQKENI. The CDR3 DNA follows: TGTGCCAGCTCACCACCTGAGAATTCACCCCTCCACTTT. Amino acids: CASSPPENSPLHF.

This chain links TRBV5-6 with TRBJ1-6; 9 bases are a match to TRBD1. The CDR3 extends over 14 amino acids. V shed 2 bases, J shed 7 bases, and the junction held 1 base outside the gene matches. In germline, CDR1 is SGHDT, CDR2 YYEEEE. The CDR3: CASSLGTGNSPLHF. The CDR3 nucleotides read TGTGCCAGCAGCTTAGGGACAGGGAATTCACCCCTCCACTTT.

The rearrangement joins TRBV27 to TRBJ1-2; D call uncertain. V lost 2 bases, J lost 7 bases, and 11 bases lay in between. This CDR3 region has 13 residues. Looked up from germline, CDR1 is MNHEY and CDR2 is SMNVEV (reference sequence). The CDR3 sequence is CASSLRQAGGYTF. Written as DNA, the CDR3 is TGTGCCAGCAGTTTACGGCAGGCGGGTGGCTACACCTTC.

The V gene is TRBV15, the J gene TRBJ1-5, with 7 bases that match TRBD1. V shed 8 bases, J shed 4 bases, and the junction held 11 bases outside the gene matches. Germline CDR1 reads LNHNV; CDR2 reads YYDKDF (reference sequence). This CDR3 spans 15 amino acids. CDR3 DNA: TGTGCCACCTCCCTGACGGGACAGAGTAATCAGCCCCAGCATTTT. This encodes CATSLTGQSNQPQHF. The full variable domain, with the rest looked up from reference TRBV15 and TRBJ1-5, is DAMVIQNPRYQVTQFGKPVTLSCSQTLNHNVMYWYQQKSSQAPKLLFHYYDKDFNNEADTPDNFQSRRPNTSFCFLDIRSPGLGDTAMYLCATSLTGQSNQPQHFGDGTRLSIL.

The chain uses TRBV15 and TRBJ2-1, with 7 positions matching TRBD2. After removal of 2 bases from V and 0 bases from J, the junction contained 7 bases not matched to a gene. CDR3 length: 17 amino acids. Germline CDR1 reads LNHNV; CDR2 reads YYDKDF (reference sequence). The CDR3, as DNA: TGTGCCACCAGCAGACCCCTAGCGGTCCACTCCTACAATGAGCAGTTCTTC. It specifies CATSRPLAVHSYNEQFF. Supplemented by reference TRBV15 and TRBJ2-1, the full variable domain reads DAMVIQNPRYQVTQFGKPVTLSCSQTLNHNVMYWYQQKSSQAPKLLFHYYDKDFNNEADTPDNFQSRRPNTSFCFLDIRSPGLGDTAMYLCATSRPLAVHSYNEQFFGPGTRLTVL.

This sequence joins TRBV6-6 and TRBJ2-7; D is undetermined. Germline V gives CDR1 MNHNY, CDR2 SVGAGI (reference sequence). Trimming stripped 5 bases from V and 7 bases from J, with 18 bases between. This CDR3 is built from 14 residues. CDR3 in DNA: TGTGCCAGCAGTCACCGGGTCCTCGCGGTGGAGCAGTACTTC. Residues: CASSHRVLAVEQYF.

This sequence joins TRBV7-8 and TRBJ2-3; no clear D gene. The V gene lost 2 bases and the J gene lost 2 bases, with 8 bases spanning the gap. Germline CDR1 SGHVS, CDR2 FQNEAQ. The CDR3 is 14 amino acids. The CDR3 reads CASSLRESTDTQYF. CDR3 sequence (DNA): TGTGCCAGCAGCTTAAGAGAGTCCACAGATACGCAGTATTTT.

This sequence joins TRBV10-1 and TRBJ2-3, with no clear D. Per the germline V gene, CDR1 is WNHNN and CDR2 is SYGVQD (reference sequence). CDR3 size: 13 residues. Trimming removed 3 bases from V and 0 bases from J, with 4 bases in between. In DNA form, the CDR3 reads TGCGCCAGCAGTGACGGGAGCACAGATACGCAGTATTTT. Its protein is CASSDGSTDTQYF.

Written as DNA, the CDR3 is TGTGCCAGCAGCCACGACAGGGACAGTTACGAGCAGTACTTC. Amino acid sequence: CASSHDRDSYEQYF. This chain joins TRBV11-2 and TRBJ2-7; 7 nucleotides align to TRBD1. V shed 5 bases, J shed 4 bases, and the junction held 8 bases outside the gene matches. The CDR3 spans 14 residues. CDR1 and CDR2 from the germline V gene are SGHAT and FQNNGV.

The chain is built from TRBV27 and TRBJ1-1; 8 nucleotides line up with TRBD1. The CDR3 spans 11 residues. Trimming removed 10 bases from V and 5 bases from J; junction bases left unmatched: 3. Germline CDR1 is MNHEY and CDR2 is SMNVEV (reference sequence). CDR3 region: CATRTGTEAFF. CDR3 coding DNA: TGTGCCACCCGGACAGGGACTGAAGCTTTCTTT.

The CDR3 reads CATITGGSLAEQFF. DNA of the CDR3: TGTGCCACCATCACTGGCGGGAGTCTCGCTGAGCAGTTCTTC. This rearrangement joins TRBV6-6 to TRBJ2-1; 7 bases align to TRBD2. V dropped 10 bases and J dropped 9; count of bases not matched to a gene: 15. The germline V gene encodes CDR1 MNHNY and CDR2 SVGAGI (reference sequence). The CDR3 runs to 14 residues.

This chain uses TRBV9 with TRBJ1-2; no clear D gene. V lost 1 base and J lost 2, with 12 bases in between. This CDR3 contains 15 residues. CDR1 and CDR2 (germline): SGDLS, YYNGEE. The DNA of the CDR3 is TGTGCCAGCAGCGTACGGAAATCGGGGAACTATGGCTACACCTTC. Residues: CASSVRKSGNYGYTF.

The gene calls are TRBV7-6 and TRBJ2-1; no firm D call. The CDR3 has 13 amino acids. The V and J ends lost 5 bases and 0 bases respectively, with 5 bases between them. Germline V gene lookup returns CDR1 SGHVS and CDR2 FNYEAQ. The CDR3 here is CASSISSYNEQFF. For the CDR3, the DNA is TGTGCCAGCAGCATTAGCTCCTACAATGAGCAGTTCTTC.

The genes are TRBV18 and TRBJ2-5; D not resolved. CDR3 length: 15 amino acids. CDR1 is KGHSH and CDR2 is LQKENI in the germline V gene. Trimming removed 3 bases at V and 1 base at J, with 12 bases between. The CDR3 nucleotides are TGTGCCAGCTCACCCCCCTCAGGTTTCCAAGAGACCCAGTACTTC. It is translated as CASSPPSGFQETQYF.

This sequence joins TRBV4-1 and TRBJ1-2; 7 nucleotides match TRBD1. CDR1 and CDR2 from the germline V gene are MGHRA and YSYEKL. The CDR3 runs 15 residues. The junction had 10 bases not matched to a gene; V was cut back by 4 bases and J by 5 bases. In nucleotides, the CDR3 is TGCGCCAGCAGCCCAGCCGGGACAGATACGTATGGCTACACCTTC. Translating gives CASSPAGTDTYGYTF.

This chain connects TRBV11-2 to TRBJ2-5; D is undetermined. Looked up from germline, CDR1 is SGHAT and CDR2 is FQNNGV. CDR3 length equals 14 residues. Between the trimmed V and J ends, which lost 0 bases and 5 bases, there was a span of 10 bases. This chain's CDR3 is CASSLDRGEETQYF. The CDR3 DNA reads TGTGCCAGCAGCTTAGATCGAGGAGAGGAGACCCAGTACTTC.

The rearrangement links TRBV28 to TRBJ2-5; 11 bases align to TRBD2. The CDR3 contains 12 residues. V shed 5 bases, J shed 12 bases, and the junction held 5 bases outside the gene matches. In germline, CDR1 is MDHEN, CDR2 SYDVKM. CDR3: CASSPLLAGEYF. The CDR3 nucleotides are TGTGCCAGCAGTCCTCTACTAGCGGGGGAGTACTTC. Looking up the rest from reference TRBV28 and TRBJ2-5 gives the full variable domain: DVKVTQSSRYLVKRTGEKVFLECVQDMDHENMFWYRQDPGLGLRLIYFSYDVKMKEKGDIPEGYSVSREKKERFSLILESASTNQTSMYLCASSPLLAGEYFGPGTRLLVL.

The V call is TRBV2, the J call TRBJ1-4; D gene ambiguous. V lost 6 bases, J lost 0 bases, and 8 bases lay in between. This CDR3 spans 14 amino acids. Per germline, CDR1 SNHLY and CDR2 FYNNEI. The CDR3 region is CASSVGPTNEKLFF. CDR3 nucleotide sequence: TGTGCCAGCAGCGTTGGCCCAACTAATGAAAAACTGTTTTTT.

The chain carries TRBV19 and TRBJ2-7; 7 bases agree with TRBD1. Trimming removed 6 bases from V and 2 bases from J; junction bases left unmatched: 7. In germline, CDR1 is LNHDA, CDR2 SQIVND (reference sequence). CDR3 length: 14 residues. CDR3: CASRDRAETYEQYF. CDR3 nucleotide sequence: TGTGCCAGTAGAGACAGGGCCGAAACCTACGAGCAGTACTTC.

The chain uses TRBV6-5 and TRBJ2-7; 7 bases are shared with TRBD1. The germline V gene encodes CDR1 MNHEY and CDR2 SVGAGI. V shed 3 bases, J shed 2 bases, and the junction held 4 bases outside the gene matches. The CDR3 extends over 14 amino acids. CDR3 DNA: TGTGCCAGCAGTTATAAGGGGGCCACCTACGAGCAGTACTTC. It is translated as CASSYKGATYEQYF.

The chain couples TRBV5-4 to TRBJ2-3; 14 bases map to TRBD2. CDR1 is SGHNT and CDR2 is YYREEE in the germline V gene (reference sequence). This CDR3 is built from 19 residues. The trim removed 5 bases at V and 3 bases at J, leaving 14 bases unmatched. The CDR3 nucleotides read TGTGCCAGCAGAAAGGATCCGACTAGCGGGAGGGCCGGGACAGATACGCAGTATTTT. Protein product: CASRKDPTSGRAGTDTQYF.